The 21 T cell receptor beta chains below were found in one sample sequenced in a study of cytomegalovirus exposure and HLA in healthy donors. With 60 Vbeta and 13 Jbeta primers, the PCR was carried out. Sequencing was performed with immunoSEQ multiplex PCR; in TCRdb, only in-frame clones are kept and a portion is missing. In the table there are approximately 33,000 clones, around 53% of which are singletons. Sequenced: PBMCs. The receptors were sampled from a woman aged 40 to 55 in good health and CMV-seropositive.

The chain recombines TRBV10-3 with TRBJ1-1; a weak D match, TRBD1 (5 bases). Trimming took off 2 bases at V and 9 bases at J, with 10 bases between the two ends. The CDR3 is made up of 12 amino acids. Germline CDR1 ENHRY, CDR2 SYGVKD. The CDR3 DNA follows: TGTGCCATCAGTGAGCCCCAGGGTAAAGCTTTCTTT. The encoded protein is CAISEPQGKAFF.

The genes are TRBV4-3 and TRBJ2-5; 9 bases agree with TRBD2. V trimming: 0 bases; J trimming: 7 bases; junction bases outside the gene matches: 9. CDR1 LGHNA and CDR2 YSLEER come from the germline V gene. The CDR3 runs to 16 residues. CDR3 region: CASSQEGWRGGGTQYF. Written as DNA, the CDR3 is TGCGCCAGCAGCCAAGAGGGGTGGCGGGGGGGCGGGACCCAGTACTTC.

V is TRBV5-1 and J is TRBJ2-5; no firm D call. The CDR3 has 13 amino acids. Germline V lookup: CDR1 SGHRS, CDR2 YFSETQ. V was clipped by 1 base and J by 7 bases, with 11 bases between them. In DNA form, the CDR3 reads TGCGCCAGCAGCTTGCCTACCCAAACGACCCAGTACTTC. This translates into CASSLPTQTTQYF.

This clone has a handful of counts. The chain links TRBV11-2 to TRBJ2-7; 8 bases agree with TRBD1. The CDR3 is 15 amino acids. Germline-derived CDR1 and CDR2 are SGHAT and FQNNGV. The V and J ends lost 2 bases and 4 bases, in that order; junction bases with no gene match: 7. The CDR3 DNA reads TGTGCCAGCAGCTTATGGACAGGGTCGGGATACGAGCAGTACTTC. It yields the protein CASSLWTGSGYEQYF.

This clone showed up just a few times. The V call is TRBV6-6, the J call TRBJ2-7; tentative D call: TRBD1 (7 bases). This CDR3 has 14 residues. The V gene's germline CDR1 is MNHNY and CDR2 SVGAGI (reference sequence). The V and J ends lost 6 bases and 3 bases respectively, with 15 bases between them. CDR3 in amino acids: CASRASGGNYEQYF. CDR3 coding DNA: TGTGCCAGCAGAGCGTCAGGGGGGAACTACGAGCAGTACTTC.

CDR3 in amino acids: CSGRTEYTEAFF. DNA for the CDR3: TGCAGCGGGCGGACAGAATACACTGAAGCTTTCTTT. The genes are TRBV29-1 and TRBJ1-1, with D perhaps matching TRBD1 (6 bases). Germline CDR1 reads SQVTM; CDR2 reads ANQGSEA. V was pared by 7 bases and J by 3 bases, with 12 bases between. This CDR3 has 12 residues.

This chain uses TRBV7-8 with TRBJ2-3, with 9 bases fitting TRBD2. The V segment lost 1 base and the J segment 5 bases; nucleotides outside the gene matches: 4. CDR1 is SGHVS, CDR2 FQNEAQ, per germline. The CDR3 is 15 amino acids. The CDR3 sequence: CASSLVRRGGDTQYF. In DNA, the CDR3 is TGTGCCAGCAGCTTAGTTAGGCGGGGGGGAGATACGCAGTATTTT.

The gene calls are TRBV15 and TRBJ1-1; D perhaps matches TRBD1 (5 bases). Per the germline V gene, CDR1 is LNHNV and CDR2 is YYDKDF (reference sequence). CDR3 size: 15 residues. V was clipped by 0 bases and J by 6 bases, with 14 bases between them. The CDR3, as DNA: TGTGCCACCAGCAGAGATAGGCAGGGAGGGGCTGAAGCTTTCTTT. It translates to CATSRDRQGGAEAFF.

The CDR3 region is CASTMTGFGYTF. In DNA form, the CDR3 reads TGTGCCAGTACCATGACGGGGTTTGGCTACACCTTC. This sequence joins TRBV19 and TRBJ1-2; D call uncertain. This CDR3 has 12 residues. Germline CDR1 and CDR2: LNHDA and SQIVND (reference sequence). Trimming pared 7 bases from V and 7 bases from J, leaving 13 bases between. Using reference TRBV19 and TRBJ1-2 for the parts outside the CDR3, the full variable domain is DGGITQSPKYLFRKEGQNVTLSCEQNLNHDAMYWYRQDPGQGLRLIYYSQIVNDFQKGDIAEGYSVSREKKESFPLTVTSAQKNPTAFYLCASTMTGFGYTFGSGTRLTVV.

J is TRBJ2-2 and V is TRBV11-2, with TRBD2 matching over 13 bases. This CDR3 contains 17 residues. Per the germline V gene, CDR1 is SGHAT and CDR2 is FQNNGV. J gave up 4 bases and V 5 bases, and 7 bases lay outside the gene matches. The CDR3 spells CASSTPLAGGPTGELFF. CDR3 coding DNA: TGTGCCAGCAGCACCCCACTAGCGGGGGGGCCCACCGGGGAGCTGTTTTTT.

The chain couples TRBV5-1 to TRBJ1-2; maybe TRBD1 (6 bases). The CDR3 totals 13 residues. Trimming pared 4 bases from V and 6 bases from J, leaving 13 bases between. Germline loops: CDR1 SGHRS, CDR2 YFSETQ. CDR3 sequence: CASSLSGENGYTF. CDR3 nucleotides: TGCGCCAGCAGCCTTTCAGGGGAGAATGGCTACACCTTC.

The chain is built from TRBV6-5 and TRBJ1-5; D is unresolved. The germline gives CDR1 MNHEY, CDR2 SVGAGI. V lost 5 bases and J lost 2, with 7 bases in between. This CDR3 region has 13 residues. CDR3 protein: CASSANRNQPQHF. CDR3 in DNA: TGTGCCAGCAGTGCTAACCGCAATCAGCCCCAGCATTTT.

The V call is TRBV25-1, the J call TRBJ2-7; the match to TRBD2 covers 11 bases. Losses at the gene ends were 6 bases for V and 1 base for J; bases not matched to a gene: 8. The CDR3 totals 16 residues. The germline V gene encodes CDR1 MGHDK and CDR2 SYGVNS. The CDR3 nucleotides are TGTGCCAGCAGCGACTCGAGACTAGCGGGGTCCTACGAGCAGTACTTC. Translating it yields CASSDSRLAGSYEQYF.

V is TRBV5-4 and J is TRBJ2-5, with D possibly matching TRBD2 (5 bases). CDR1 is SGHNT and CDR2 is YYREEE in the germline V gene (reference sequence). CDR3 length: 15 residues. The V end lost 1 base, the J end lost 5 bases, and 15 bases lay between the germline ends. The CDR3 protein is CASSLNHRGWETQYF. For the CDR3, the DNA is TGTGCCAGCAGCTTGAACCATCGGGGTTGGGAGACCCAGTACTTC.

The chain recombines TRBV9 with TRBJ2-1; 7 bases are a match to TRBD2. Germline V gives CDR1 SGDLS, CDR2 YYNGEE. J gave up 9 bases and V 1 base, and 4 bases lay outside the gene matches. The CDR3 is 13 residues long. DNA of the CDR3: TGTGCCAGCAGCGTATACGGGGAGGGTGAGCAGTTCTTC. Translation gives CASSVYGEGEQFF.

The chain uses TRBV6-4 and TRBJ2-2; the match to TRBD2 covers 11 bases. The V and J ends lost 3 bases and 0 bases, in that order; junction bases with no gene match: 6. Germline V gene lookup returns CDR1 MRHNA and CDR2 SNTAGT. This CDR3 is 18 amino acids long. CDR3 in DNA: TGTGCCAGCAGTGAGGATAGCGGGGGGGCCTCGAACACCGGGGAGCTGTTTTTT. This gives the protein CASSEDSGGASNTGELFF.

By its share, this clone is medium-sized. This rearrangement joins TRBV4-1 to TRBJ1-6, with 7 bases fitting TRBD1. The CDR3 covers 15 residues. Unmatched junction bases numbered 12, after V lost 8 bases and J lost 8 bases. CDR1 is MGHRA, CDR2 YSYEKL, per germline. CDR3 loop: CASDRHDTGDSPLHF. DNA for the CDR3: TGCGCCAGCGACCGCCATGATACAGGGGATTCACCCCTCCACTTT.

The rearrangement links TRBV27 to TRBJ2-6; 8 bases are shared with TRBD2. Germline assignment: CDR1 MNHEY and CDR2 SMNVEV (reference sequence). This CDR3 spans 18 amino acids. V dropped 6 bases and J dropped 0; count of bases not matched to a gene: 10. The CDR3 region is CASRGIAGPASGANVLTF. The DNA of the CDR3 is TGTGCCAGCAGGGGAATAGCGGGGCCCGCCTCTGGGGCCAACGTCCTGACTTTC.

Only one count was recorded for this clone. The rearrangement links TRBV11-2 to TRBJ2-4, with 8 bases lining up with TRBD1. Germline V gene sequence: CDR1 SGHAT, CDR2 FQNNGV. CDR3 length: 18 amino acids. J lost 0 bases, V lost 4 bases, and 11 bases had no gene match. CDR3 nucleotides: TGTGCCAGCAGCTCTGGGACAGGCGTAAGCCTAGCCAAAAACATTCAGTACTTC. This gives the protein CASSSGTGVSLAKNIQYF.

This clone was seen a single time. This rearrangement joins TRBV19 to TRBJ1-1; 7 bases are shared with TRBD1. The CDR3 extends over 14 amino acids. The ends lost 6 bases at V and 5 bases at J; junction bases unmatched: 9. Germline V gene lookup returns CDR1 LNHDA and CDR2 SQIVND (reference sequence). CDR3 sequence (DNA): TGTGCCAGTAGCCTGAAACAGGGGTGGACTGAAGCTTTCTTT. Protein product: CASSLKQGWTEAFF.

The chain is built from TRBV5-1 and TRBJ1-1; D perhaps matches TRBD1 (5 bases). Germline loops: CDR1 SGHRS, CDR2 YFSETQ. The CDR3 is 14 amino acids. Trimming pared 0 bases from V and 11 bases from J, leaving 17 bases between. The CDR3, as DNA: TGCGCCAGCAGCTTGGCCAGGCAGGGAGGCGACGCTTTCTTT. Its translation: CASSLARQGGDAFF.